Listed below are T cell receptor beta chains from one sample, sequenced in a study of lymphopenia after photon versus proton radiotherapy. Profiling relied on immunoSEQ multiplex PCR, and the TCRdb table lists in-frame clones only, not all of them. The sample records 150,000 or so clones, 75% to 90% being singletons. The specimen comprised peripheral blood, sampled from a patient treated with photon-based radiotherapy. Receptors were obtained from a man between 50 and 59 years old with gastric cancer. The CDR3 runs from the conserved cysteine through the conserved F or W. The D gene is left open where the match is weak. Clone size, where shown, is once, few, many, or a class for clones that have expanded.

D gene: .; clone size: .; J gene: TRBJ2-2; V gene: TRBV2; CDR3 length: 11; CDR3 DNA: TGTGCCAGCAGTTCGCTCGGGGAGCTGTTTTTT; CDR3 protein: CASSSLGELFF
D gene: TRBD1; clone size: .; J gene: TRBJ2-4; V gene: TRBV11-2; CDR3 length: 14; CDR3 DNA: TGTGCCAGCAGCTTTACAGGGGCGTCGAACATTCAGTACTTC; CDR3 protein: CASSFTGASNIQYF
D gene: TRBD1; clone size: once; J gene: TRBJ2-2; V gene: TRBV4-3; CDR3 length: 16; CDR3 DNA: TGCGCCAGCAGCCAAGATTGGACAGGGGGGAACGGGGAGCTGTTTTTT; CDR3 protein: CASSQDWTGGNGELFF
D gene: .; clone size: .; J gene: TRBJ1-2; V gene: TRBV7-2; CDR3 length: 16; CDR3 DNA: TGTGCCAGCAGCTTATCCCGGCAGGGCCCAGCGGATGGCTACACCTTC; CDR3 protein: CASSLSRQGPADGYTF
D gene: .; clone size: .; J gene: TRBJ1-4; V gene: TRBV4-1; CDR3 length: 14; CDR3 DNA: TGCGCCAGCAGCCCCCAGGGCACTAATGAAAAACTGTTTTTT; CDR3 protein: CASSPQGTNEKLFF
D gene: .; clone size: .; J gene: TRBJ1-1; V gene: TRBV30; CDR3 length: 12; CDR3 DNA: TGTGCCTGGAGTGTACAGGGCACTGAAGCTTTCTTT; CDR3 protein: CAWSVQGTEAFF
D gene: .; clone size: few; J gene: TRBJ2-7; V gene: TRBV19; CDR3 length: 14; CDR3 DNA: TGTGCCAGTAGAAACAGGGCGGAATCCTACGAGCAGTACTTC; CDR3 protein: CASRNRAESYEQYF
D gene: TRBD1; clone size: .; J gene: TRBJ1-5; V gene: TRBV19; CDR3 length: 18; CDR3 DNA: TGTGCCAGTAGTATAGGAAGGGGGACAGGGGCCCACAATCAGCCCCAGCATTTT; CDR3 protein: CASSIGRGTGAHNQPQHF
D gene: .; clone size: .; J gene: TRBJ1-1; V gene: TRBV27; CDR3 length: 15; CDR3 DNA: TGTGCCAGCAGTTTCCGGGGTTCTTATAACACTGAAGCTTTCTTT; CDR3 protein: CASSFRGSYNTEAFF
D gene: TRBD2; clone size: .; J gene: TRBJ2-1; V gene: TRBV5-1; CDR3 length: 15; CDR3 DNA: TGCGCCAGCAGCCCAGGGACTAGCTGGGACAATGAGCAGTTCTTC; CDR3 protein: CASSPGTSWDNEQFF
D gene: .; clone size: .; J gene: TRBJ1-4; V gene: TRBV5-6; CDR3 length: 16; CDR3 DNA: TGTGCCAGCAGCCTGTTTCAGGGGCCAACTAATGAAAAACTGTTTTTT; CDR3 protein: CASSLFQGPTNEKLFF
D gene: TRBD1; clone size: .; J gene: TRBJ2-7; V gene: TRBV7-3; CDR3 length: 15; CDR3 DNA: TGTGCCAGCAGCCTCGACGGGACAGGCCCCTACGAGCAGTACTTC; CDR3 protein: CASSLDGTGPYEQYF
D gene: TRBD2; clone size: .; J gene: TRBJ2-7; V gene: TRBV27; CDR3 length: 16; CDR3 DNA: TGTGCCAGCAGTCCCTACGGGACTAGCGCCTCCTACGAGCAGTACTTC; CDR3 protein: CASSPYGTSASYEQYF
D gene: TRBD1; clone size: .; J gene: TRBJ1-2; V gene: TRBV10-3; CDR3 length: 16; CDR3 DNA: TGTGCCATCAGTGACGGGACAGGGGGTATTGACTATGGCTACACCTTC; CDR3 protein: CAISDGTGGIDYGYTF
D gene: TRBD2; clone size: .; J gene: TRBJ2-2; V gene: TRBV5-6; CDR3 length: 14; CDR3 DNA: TGTGCCAGCAGTATACTAGCGGACACCGGGGAGCTGTTTTTT; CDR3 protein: CASSILADTGELFF
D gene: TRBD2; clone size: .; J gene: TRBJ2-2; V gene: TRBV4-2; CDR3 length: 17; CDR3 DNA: TGTGCCAGCAGCCCCTACCTTGCAGCGGGAGATACCGGGGAGCTGTTTTTT; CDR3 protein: CASSPYLAAGDTGELFF
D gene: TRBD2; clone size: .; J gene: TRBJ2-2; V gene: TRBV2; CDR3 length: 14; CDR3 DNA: TGTGCCAGCGACGGGAGGCGAAGCACCGGGGAGCTGTTTTTT; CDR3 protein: CASDGRRSTGELFF
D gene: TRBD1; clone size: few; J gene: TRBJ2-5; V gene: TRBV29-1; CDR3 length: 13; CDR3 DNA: TGCAGCGTTGACCCGACAGGGTTGGAGACCCAGTACTTC; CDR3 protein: CSVDPTGLETQYF
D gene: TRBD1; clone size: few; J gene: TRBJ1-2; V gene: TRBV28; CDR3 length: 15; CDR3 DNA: TGTGCCAGCAGTCTCTGGACAGGAAATAACTATGGCTACACCTTC; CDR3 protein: CASSLWTGNNYGYTF
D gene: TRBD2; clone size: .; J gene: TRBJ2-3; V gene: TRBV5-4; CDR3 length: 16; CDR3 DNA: TGTGCCAGCAGCTCTGGGACTAGCAGGTCAGCAGATACGCAGTATTTT; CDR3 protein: CASSSGTSRSADTQYF
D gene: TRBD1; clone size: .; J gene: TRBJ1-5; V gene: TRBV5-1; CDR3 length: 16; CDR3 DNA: TGCGCCAGCAGCCCGGGACAGGGAGTTGGCAATCAGCCCCAGCATTTT; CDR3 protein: CASSPGQGVGNQPQHF
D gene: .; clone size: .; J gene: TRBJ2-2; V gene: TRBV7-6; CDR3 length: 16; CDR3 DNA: TGTGCCAGCAGCTTACGCCGACTATACAACACCGGGGAGCTGTTTTTT; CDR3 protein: CASSLRRLYNTGELFF
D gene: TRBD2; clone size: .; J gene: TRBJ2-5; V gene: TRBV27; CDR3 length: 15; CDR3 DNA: TGTGCCAGCAGTTTATCTACCGGGGGGATAGGGACCCAGTACTTC; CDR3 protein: CASSLSTGGIGTQYF